This TCR beta chain was recorded in a study of shared clonotypes between healthy human individuals (dated by TCRdb to about 2020). Regarding the complete study: The cohort comprised two women and a few men aged 18 to 49 years. For each donor, CD4 naive and CD4 memory were each given three plates, CD8 naive was given two plates, and CD8 memory was given one plate. To increase sequencing depth and limit assay-specific biases, different laboratories used diverse techniques to prepare libraries and sequence TCR repertoires. Leukapheresis yielded between about 0.9 and 10 billion PBMCs per donor. The study deeply sequenced blood TCR repertoires of about five healthy adults to estimate repertoire size and the extent of clonotype sharing between individuals. Broad study findings and their caveats: Pairwise subsampling led to the expectation that sequencing depth would affect the degree of clonotype sharing among donors. Larger estimated clonotype richness was generally found for naive subsets than for memory subsets. Incomplete sequencing was indicated by rarefaction of sorted-subset datasets, despite the large sequencing depth. Because the study included only a small number of donors, the genetic and exposure-history diversity represented was limited. Only blood was sampled, and tissue TCR repertoires likely differ from those in blood. Compared with non-shared clonotypes, the clonotypes found in all four sorted-subset donors had higher generation probabilities. Approximately 5% of naive CD4, 3% to 3.5% of naive CD8, roughly 2.5% of memory CD4, and around 0.4% of memory CD8 clonotypes were shared across several donors.

Of note for this clone: It has no known antigen specificity. No base qualities exist here, and no much larger clone lies one base off it.

The CDR3 starts with the cysteine, ends with the phenylalanine, and has 16 residues. The only DNA kept is the CDR3, 48 bases in frame from the first base. From V the trimming removes 5 bases and from J it removes 2 bases, while the gene matches leave 8 bases of the junction unaccounted for. CDR1 SEHNR and CDR2 FQNEAQ were looked up in the germline V gene (reference sequence). TCR CDR3 regions were amplified from genomic DNA by multiplex PCR using the deep immunoSEQ assay. Extracted genomic DNA from each cell subset was spread evenly across all wells of several immunoSEQ 96-well plates, with each plate serving as a replicate. For sorted subsets, each replicate PCR was loaded with around 200 ng genomic DNA, equivalent to 25,000 to 30,000 T cell genomes. The purified libraries were quantified using a Qubit 3.0 fluorometer, sized with a Bioanalyzer 2100, and then quantified again using the KAPA Library Quantification kit. A separate single-read 150-cycle Illumina NextSeq 550 flow cell was used to sequence each immunoSEQ 96-well plate. The study's processing was this. The immunoSEQ output contained only junctional sequences without quality scores, so filtering could not match that applied to full-length reads. Sequences were annotated with PyIR, a Python wrapper for IgBLAST v1.9, using IMGT germline references to assign V/J genes and CDR3. Reads were filtered out if the reads had weak V/J assignments (E-value above 1e-6), no CDR3, stop codons, out-of-frame junctions, or ambiguous translated residues. V3J clonotypes were defined by identical inferred V gene, J gene, and CDR3 amino acid sequence. To compute the percentage overlap between repertoires, the number of shared unique clonotypes was divided by the size of the smaller repertoire. Repertoire richness was assessed with RTK rarefaction, the Chao1 estimator, and Recon v2.1 estimates of unobserved clonotypes. For all TCRbeta clonotypes obtained by the gDNA method from a few donors, generation probabilities were computed with OLGA. Sourced from immuneACCESS, this table was stored by TCRdb with only in-frame sequences that have V and J called. A share of the clones is absent; for the studies checked, an unresolved V gene accounts for under half, and the remainder has no known explanation. From that table come the V and J calls and clone size; the DNA was used to work out D and trimming. This sample lists over 1.4 million clones; roughly 96% were detected once. Together, the top ten hold over 1% of the sample.

Donors were healthy HIV-negative adults with no recently reported acute infections or vaccinations. All donors were Caucasian adults living in Nashville, Tennessee, USA. CD4+ T cells were enriched through magnetic negative selection, after which naive cells were positively selected on CD45RA and the remaining negative fraction served as the memory subset. Blood was collected by leukapheresis, and PBMCs were isolated by Ficoll-Histopaque density gradient centrifugation and then cryopreserved in liquid nitrogen vapor phase. Purity and quantity of every magnetically sorted T cell population were checked by analytical flow cytometry. Genomic DNA was isolated from each sorted fraction and quantified by UV absorbance on a Nanodrop 2000c.

The source of this sequence is a man between 25 and 39 years old in good health. The material sequenced was naive CD4+ T cells sorted from blood. In the paper's terms, the cell subset or site label means: CD45RA+ positively selected. The rearranged chain carries TRBV7-9 and TRBJ2-1; TRBD2 fits 8 bases in the junction. The CDR3 region has the sequence CASSAGAGVPYNEQFF. At the DNA level, the sequence is TGTGCCAGCAGCGCAGGAGCGGGAGTTCCCTACAATGAGCAGTTCTTC. Joined to the reference TRBV7-9 and TRBJ2-1 proteins, this CDR3 gives the full variable domain: DTGVSQNPRHKITKRGQNVTFRCDPISEHNRLYWYRQTLGQGPEFLTYFQNEAQLEKSRLLSDRFSAERPKGSFSTLEIQRTEQGDSAMYLCASSAGAGVPYNEQFFGPGTRLTVL.